Below, one T cell receptor beta chain is given with its context. What it recognizes is unknown. The sample comes from a study of cytomegalovirus exposure and HLA in healthy donors. V gave up 5 bases and J gave up 4 bases, with 11 bases separating them. The CDR3 runs 13 residues. Germline V gene lookup returns CDR1 MNHEY and CDR2 SMNVEV (reference sequence). Study results and caveats: The study dropped some indistinguishable V segments, TRBV6-2 and TRBV6-3 among them. The listing of roughly 160 TCR beta chains classed them as cytomegalovirus-associated. Rarity characterized most TCR sequences, yet some public TCRs appeared in many donors. As a later analysis revealed, most CMV-associated TCR beta chains appeared HLA-restricted.

Vbeta (60) and Jbeta (13) primers were used in the PCR. Using immunoSEQ multiplex PCR, the repertoire was profiled, and TCRdb retains in-frame clones only, with some absent. The sample records around 210,000 clones, 70% to 80% being singletons. The receptor was derived from a woman aged 25 to 39 in good health and CMV-seronegative. The chain employs TRBV27 and TRBJ1-1; D is possibly TRBD1 (5 bases). Sequencing was done on a sample of PBMCs. The CDR3 DNA is TGTGCCAGCAGTACAGGTTGGAGCACTGAAGCTTTCTTT. Its protein is CASSTGWSTEAFF.